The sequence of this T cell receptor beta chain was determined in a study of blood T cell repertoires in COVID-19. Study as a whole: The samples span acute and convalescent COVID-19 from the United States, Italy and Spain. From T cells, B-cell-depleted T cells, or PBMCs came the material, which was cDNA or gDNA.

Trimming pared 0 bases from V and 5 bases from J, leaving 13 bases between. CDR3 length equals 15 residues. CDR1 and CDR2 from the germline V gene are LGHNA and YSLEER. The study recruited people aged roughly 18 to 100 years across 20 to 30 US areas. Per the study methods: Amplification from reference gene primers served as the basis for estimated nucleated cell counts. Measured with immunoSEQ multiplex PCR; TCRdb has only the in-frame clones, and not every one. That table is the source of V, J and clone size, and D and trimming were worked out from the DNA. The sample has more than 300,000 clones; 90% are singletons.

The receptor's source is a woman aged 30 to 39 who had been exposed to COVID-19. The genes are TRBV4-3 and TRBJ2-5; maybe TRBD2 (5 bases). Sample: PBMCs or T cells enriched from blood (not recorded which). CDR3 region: CASSQDLTNWETQYF. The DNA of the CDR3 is TGCGCCAGCAGCCAAGATCTGACTAATTGGGAGACCCAGTACTTC.